Shown below are 3 T cell receptor beta chains from a single sample sequenced in a study of vaccination effects on CD4 cells after COVID-19. ViraFEST expansion of antigen-specific CD4+ T cells with viral peptide pools preceded sequencing. After more than 8 days in culture, the CD4+ T cells were isolated. Sometime from March through December 2020, the person acquired a SARS-CoV-2 infection that PCR confirmed. For these receptors, no antigen is known. Using immunoSEQ multiplex PCR, the repertoire was profiled, and TCRdb retains in-frame clones only, with some absent. Among around 24,000 clones listed, 76% were seen once. Sequenced here: CD4+ T cells from PBMCs cultured with SARS-CoV-2 spike peptides, sampled before COVID-19 vaccination. Receptors were obtained from a human donor who had a prior SARS-CoV-2 infection.

The V call is TRBV18, the J call TRBJ1-1; no clear D gene. The CDR3 is 13 amino acids. Deletions cut 3 bases from V and 3 bases from J, with 8 bases between. From germline, CDR1 is KGHSH and CDR2 LQKENI. The CDR3, as DNA: TGTGCCAGCTCACCGACCAGCCACACTGAAGCTTTCTTT. It yields the protein CASSPTSHTEAFF.

This rearrangement joins TRBV5-6 to TRBJ1-3, with 8 bases fitting TRBD1. J lost 2 bases, V lost 1 base, and 5 bases had no gene match. CDR1 is SGHDT, CDR2 YYEEEE, per germline. The length of the CDR3 is 16 residues. The CDR3 protein is CASSLSPQGAGNTIYF. CDR3 nucleotide sequence: TGTGCCAGCAGCTTGTCCCCACAGGGGGCTGGAAACACCATATATTTT.

V gene TRBV7-3 combines with J gene TRBJ2-3, with D possibly being TRBD1 (6 bases). The CDR3 length is 15 residues. In germline, CDR1 is SGHTA, CDR2 FQGTGA. The ends were cut back, 5 bases at V and 1 base at J, with 13 bases in the middle. This CDR3 reads CASSRTWGRTDTQYF. The CDR3 coding sequence is TGTGCCAGCAGCCGTACTTGGGGGCGCACAGATACGCAGTATTTT.